These 15 T cell receptor beta chains came from one sample sequenced in a study of blood T cell repertoires in COVID-19. Assay used: immunoSEQ multiplex PCR; TCRdb lists only in-frame clones, some missing. The sample yields roughly 36,000 clones, approximately 94% seen once. Sequencing was carried out using peripheral blood. The origin of the receptors is a human donor with active COVID-19. The donor label of this sample is uncertain.

This sequence joins TRBV25-1 and TRBJ1-1; 8 bases agree with TRBD1. J gave up 4 bases and V 1 base, and 5 bases lay outside the gene matches. Germline V CDR1 and CDR2: MGHDK, SYGVNS. The length of the CDR3 is 15 residues. The CDR3 loop is CASSEWVGQGTEAFF. DNA for the CDR3: TGTGCCAGCAGTGAATGGGTTGGACAGGGCACTGAAGCTTTCTTT.

The V gene is TRBV3-1 (or the pseudogene TRBV3-2), the J gene TRBJ1-1, with D uncertain. The V end was cut by 4 bases, the J end by 1 base, with 7 bases between. The CDR3 runs 13 residues. Germline CDR1 is LGHDT and CDR2 is YNNKEL (reference sequence). The CDR3 DNA reads as TGTGCCAGCAGCCCCTCGGGGAACACTGAAGCTTTCTTT. The encoded protein is CASSPSGNTEAFF.

J is TRBJ2-2 and V is TRBV6-4, with a tentative D call TRBD2 (6 bases). V was shortened by 8 bases and J by 5 bases, with 18 bases between the two germline ends. The V gene's germline CDR1 is MRHNA and CDR2 SNTAGT. The CDR3 loop spans 15 amino acids. The CDR3 sequence is CASGGSAGTTGELFF. CDR3 sequence (DNA): TGTGCCAGCGGGGGATCGGCGGGAACGACCGGGGAGCTGTTTTTT.

This chain uses TRBV6-5 with TRBJ2-4; tentatively, D is TRBD2 (5 bases). The CDR3 is 13 amino acids. V was cut by 4 bases and J by 6 bases, with 10 bases left in between. The germline V gene encodes CDR1 MNHEY and CDR2 SVGAGI. This chain's CDR3 is CASSSGDTNIQYF. The CDR3 DNA sequence: TGTGCCAGCAGTTCCGGGGATACAAACATTCAGTACTTC.

The V call is TRBV6-5, the J call TRBJ2-1; 7 bases agree with TRBD1. Unmatched junction bases numbered 10, after V lost 4 bases and J lost 7 bases. Germline V gene lookup returns CDR1 MNHEY and CDR2 SVGAGI. The CDR3 runs 15 residues. The CDR3 sequence: CASSLRQGARNEQFF. The CDR3 nucleotides read TGTGCCAGCAGTTTAAGACAGGGAGCCAGAAATGAGCAGTTCTTC.

V and J are TRBV9 and TRBJ2-2; 7 nucleotides line up with TRBD2. Per germline, CDR1 SGDLS and CDR2 YYNGEE. The V and J ends lost 0 bases and 5 bases, in that order; junction bases with no gene match: 7. CDR3 length: 16 amino acids. The CDR3 here is CASSVVSREGTGELFF. The CDR3, as DNA: TGTGCCAGCAGCGTAGTATCCAGGGAGGGGACCGGGGAGCTGTTTTTT. Combining the CDR3 with reference TRBV9 and TRBJ2-2 gives the whole variable domain DSGVTQTPKHLITATGQRVTLRCSPRSGDLSVYWYQQSLDQGLQFLIQYYNGEERAKGNILERFSAQQFPDLHSELNLSSLELGDSALYFCASSVVSREGTGELFFGEGSRLTVL.

The chain employs TRBV9 and TRBJ2-2, with 10 bases identical to TRBD1. Germline assignment: CDR1 SGDLS and CDR2 YYNGEE. After removal of 0 bases from V and 3 bases from J, the junction contained 2 bases not matched to a gene. The CDR3 is 16 residues long. For the CDR3, the DNA is TGTGCCAGCAGCGTAGTGGGGACAGGGGACACCGGGGAGCTGTTTTTT. This gives the protein CASSVVGTGDTGELFF.

This chain joins TRBV3-1 (or the pseudogene TRBV3-2) and TRBJ2-3, with 10 bases fitting TRBD2. CDR1 is LGHDT, CDR2 YNNKEL, per germline (reference sequence). The CDR3 runs to 15 residues. The V gene end was trimmed by 5 bases and the J gene end by 1 base; junction bases not matched to a gene: 3. CDR3 DNA sequence: TGTGCCAGCAGCTTTGGGACTAGCGGCACAGATACGCAGTATTTT. Its protein is CASSFGTSGTDTQYF.

The genes are TRBV6-5 and TRBJ2-1; TRBD1 matches at 7 bases. V lost 5 bases and J lost 7; bases outside the gene matches: 5. This CDR3 has 13 amino acids. Germline assignment: CDR1 MNHEY and CDR2 SVGAGI. In nucleotides, the CDR3 is TGTGCCAGCAGTACTCAGGGGGTAAATGAGCAGTTCTTC. Amino acid sequence: CASSTQGVNEQFF.

The CDR3 reads CASGGDSNQPQHF. Written as DNA, the CDR3 is TGTGCCAGCGGGGGCGATAGCAATCAGCCCCAGCATTTT. The genes are TRBV2 and TRBJ1-5; possibly TRBD1 for D (6 bases). V lost 8 bases and J lost 0, with 8 bases in between. Germline lookup yields CDR1 SNHLY and CDR2 FYNNEI. CDR3 length: 13 residues.

The V call is TRBV12-5, the J call TRBJ2-1; 12 nucleotides line up with TRBD2. Germline CDR1 LGHNT, CDR2 FRNRAP. After removal of 6 bases from V and 4 bases from J, the junction contained 1 base not matched to a gene. This CDR3 region has 14 residues. The CDR3 DNA reads TGTGCTAGTGGCCTAGCGGGGGGGTACAATGAGCAGTTCTTC. It translates to CASGLAGGYNEQFF. Drawing the rest from reference TRBV12-5 and TRBJ2-1, the complete variable domain is DARVTQTPRHKVTEMGQEVTMRCQPILGHNTVFWYRQTMMQGLELLAYFRNRAPLDDSGMPKDRFSAEMPDATLATLKIQPSEPRDSAVYFCASGLAGGYNEQFFGPGTRLTVL.

The sample holds one count of this clone. The chain uses TRBV7-2 and TRBJ2-1; 7 bases line up with TRBD2. The germline V gene encodes CDR1 SGHTA and CDR2 FQGNSA. The trim removed 1 base at V and 2 bases at J, leaving 5 bases unmatched. The CDR3 extends over 16 amino acids. In DNA, the CDR3 is TGTGCCAGCAGCTTAGTGGCGGGAGACACCTACAATGAGCAGTTCTTC. Amino acid sequence: CASSLVAGDTYNEQFF.

The rearrangement links TRBV3-1 (or the pseudogene TRBV3-2) to TRBJ1-2; D uncertain. From germline, CDR1 is LGHDT and CDR2 YNNKEL (reference sequence). This CDR3 spans 16 amino acids. V lost 1 base, J lost 4 bases, and 16 bases lay in between. CDR3 nucleotide sequence: TGTGCCAGCAGCCAAGTAAATAAAGTTGGTAGCTATGGCTACACCTTC. The encoded protein is CASSQVNKVGSYGYTF.

V usage is TRBV3-1 (or the pseudogene TRBV3-2) and J usage is TRBJ1-1; 10 nucleotides agree with TRBD1. This CDR3 has 15 amino acids. V lost 4 bases, J lost 2 bases, and 4 bases stayed unmatched. Germline loops: CDR1 LGHDT, CDR2 YNNKEL (reference sequence). The CDR3 DNA sequence: TGTGCCAGCAGCCTTCGGGACAGGGGAAACACTGAAGCTTTCTTT. It is translated as CASSLRDRGNTEAFF.

This chain links TRBV7-9 with TRBJ2-3; 10 nucleotides line up with TRBD2. Germline CDR1 reads SEHNR; CDR2 reads FQNEAQ (reference sequence). J was trimmed by 4 bases and V by 0 bases; bases with no gene match: 10. This CDR3 contains 18 residues. CDR3 protein: CASSLALSGLADPDTQYF. CDR3 coding DNA: TGTGCCAGCAGCTTAGCGCTTTCTGGACTAGCGGACCCAGATACGCAGTATTTT.